This TCR beta chain is drawn from a study of blood T cell repertoires in COVID-19. Study overall: Researchers got acute and convalescent COVID-19 samples from the United States, Italy and Spain. PBMCs, B-cell-depleted T cells, or T cells provided the cDNA or gDNA that made up the material.

This CDR3 has 11 residues. The V gene lost 3 bases and the J gene lost 3 bases, with 2 bases spanning the gap. The germline V gene has CDR1 ENHRY and CDR2 SYGVKD. Original handling: Estimation of nucleated cell counts was performed using reference gene primer amplification. Sequencing used immunoSEQ multiplex PCR; TCRdb keeps in-frame clones, though not all of them. V, J and clone size are those of that table, while D and trimming were read from the DNA. This repertoire shows roughly 120,000 clones, around nine tenths found once; its top ten account for around 0.81%. This sequence was found in a woman between 50 and 59 years old with active or convalescent COVID-19. The rearrangement joins TRBV10-3 to TRBJ2-5, with D unresolved. The sequenced sample consisted of peripheral blood. The CDR3 DNA is TGTGCCATCAGTGATAAAGAGACCCAGTACTTC. Translation gives CAISDKETQYF.